Shown below are 18 T cell receptor beta chains from a single sample sequenced in a study of regulatory dendritic cells for organ transplantation. These receptors lack a known antigen. Sorted T cells were CFSE-labeled and cultured approximately five days with allogeneic regulatory or mature dendritic cells at 1:10. The assay was immunoSEQ multiplex PCR, and TCRdb's table has in-frame clones only and misses some. The sample holds some 9,600 clones, around three fifths seen once. The sample taken for sequencing was naive CD4+ T cells from blood cultured with dendritic cells. Noted subset: CD45RA+ naive T cells. The receptor set was obtained from a human donor in good health.

The chain recombines TRBV19 with TRBJ1-1; TRBD1 agrees at 8 bases. CDR3 length equals 16 residues. The trim removed 3 bases at V and 5 bases at J, leaving 11 bases unmatched. Germline CDR1 and CDR2: LNHDA and SQIVND (reference sequence). The CDR3 DNA reads as TGTGCCAGTAGTATCAGGTCGGCGGGGACAGGAACTGAAGCTTTCTTT. Translation gives CASSIRSAGTGTEAFF.

This chain joins TRBV6-5 and TRBJ2-2, with D possibly matching TRBD1 (6 bases). The germline V gene encodes CDR1 MNHEY and CDR2 SVGAGI. V gave up 7 bases and J gave up 0 bases, with 9 bases separating them. This CDR3 is built from 14 residues. For the CDR3, the DNA is TGTGCCAGCACGGCAGGGGCGAACACCGGGGAGCTGTTTTTT. Protein sequence: CASTAGANTGELFF.

The genes are TRBV5-5 and TRBJ2-1, with D possibly being TRBD2 (6 bases). CDR3 size: 17 residues. V was cut by 0 bases and J by 6 bases, with 19 bases left in between. CDR1 and CDR2 from the germline V gene are SGHKS and YYEKEE (reference sequence). CDR3 region: CASSLVWDWTYFNEQFF. The CDR3 region has the DNA TGTGCCAGCAGCTTGGTATGGGACTGGACCTACTTCAATGAGCAGTTCTTC.

This clone was recorded a few times. The V and J genes are TRBV6-6 and TRBJ1-2, with 8 bases matching TRBD1. The CDR3 extends over 12 amino acids. CDR1 is MNHNY and CDR2 is SVGAGI in the germline V gene (reference sequence). J lost 3 bases, V lost 11 bases, and 5 bases had no gene match. CDR3: CACQGAHYGYTF. In DNA form, the CDR3 reads TGTGCCTGCCAGGGGGCACACTATGGCTACACCTTC.

V and J are TRBV10-3 and TRBJ1-1; D is unclear. Trimming stripped 0 bases from V and 1 base from J, with 9 bases between. Germline assignment: CDR1 ENHRY and CDR2 SYGVKD. This CDR3 comprises 15 residues. The CDR3 nucleotides are TGTGCCATCAGTGAGTCTGGGCTTTCGAACACTGAAGCTTTCTTT. The encoded protein is CAISESGLSNTEAFF.

In regard to this clone: The junction differs from germline at one of its ends, possibly a read error. The chain links TRBV7-7 to TRBJ2-2, with TRBD1 matching over 7 bases. The length of the CDR3 is 15 residues. Per germline, CDR1 SSHAT and CDR2 FNYEAQ (reference sequence). This chain's CDR3 is CASSLGQMNTGELFF. The CDR3 coding sequence is TGTGCTAGCAGCTTGGGACAGATGAACACCGGGGAGCTGTTTTTT.

The chain carries TRBV9 and TRBJ2-2; 7 positions agree with TRBD2. The CDR3 contains 16 residues. The germline V gene has CDR1 SGDLS and CDR2 YYNGEE. Trimming removed 0 bases from V and 2 bases from J; junction bases left unmatched: 4. The CDR3 spells CASSVALAANTGELFF. CDR3 DNA sequence: TGTGCCAGCAGCGTAGCCCTAGCGGCTAACACCGGGGAGCTGTTTTTT.

The chain links TRBV5-8 to TRBJ1-1, with D perhaps TRBD1 (5 bases). Germline V gene sequence: CDR1 SGHTS, CDR2 YDEGEE. Trimming shortened V by 2 bases and J by 5 bases, and 13 bases separated the two germline ends. The CDR3 is made up of 14 amino acids. Here the CDR3 DNA reads TGTGCCAGCAGCTTAAATGGGGGGGGGACTGAAGCTTTCTTT. As protein: CASSLNGGGTEAFF. The full variable domain, with the rest looked up from reference TRBV5-8 and TRBJ1-1, is EAGVTQSPTHLIKTRGQQATLRCSPISGHTSVYWYQQALGLGLQFLLWYDEGEERNRGNFPPRFSGRQFPNYSSELNVNALELEDSALYLCASSLNGGGTEAFFGQGTRLTVV.

The chain's CDR3 is CASSYPDRERTEAFF. Here the CDR3 DNA reads TGTGCCAGCAGTTACCCGGACAGGGAGAGGACTGAAGCTTTCTTT. The chain links TRBV6-5 to TRBJ1-1, with TRBD1 matching over 8 bases. The CDR3 totals 15 residues. Per germline, CDR1 MNHEY and CDR2 SVGAGI. Trimming took 2 bases from V and 5 from J; bases not matched to a gene: 7.

The chain couples TRBV19 to TRBJ1-2; D not certain. Germline V lookup: CDR1 LNHDA, CDR2 SQIVND (reference sequence). Between the trimmed V and J ends, which lost 7 bases and 2 bases, there was a span of 20 bases. The length of the CDR3 is 16 residues. CDR3 residues: CASTDPRRARNYGYTF. The CDR3 DNA sequence: TGTGCCAGTACCGACCCCCGGAGAGCCCGAAACTATGGCTACACCTTC.

V usage is TRBV14 and J usage is TRBJ2-1, with 7 bases lining up with TRBD2. With V trimmed by 4 bases and J by 6 bases, 6 bases remained unmatched. Per germline, CDR1 SGHDN and CDR2 FVKESK. This CDR3 contains 14 residues. CDR3 DNA sequence: TGTGCCAGCAGCCTATGGGGGGGAGGCAATGAGCAGTTCTTC. Translation gives CASSLWGGGNEQFF.

The chain uses TRBV19 and TRBJ2-7, with D tentatively TRBD2 (5 bases). V lost 1 base and J lost 0, with 10 bases in between. Looked up from germline, CDR1 is LNHDA and CDR2 is SQIVND (reference sequence). The CDR3 has 15 residues. Here the CDR3 reads CASSIGGLISYEQYF. CDR3 in DNA: TGTGCCAGTAGTATAGGAGGACTGATCTCCTACGAGCAGTACTTC.

This rearrangement joins TRBV2 to TRBJ2-3; TRBD2 might be the D (5 bases). The CDR3 spans 13 residues. The germline V and J ends were trimmed by 6 bases and 0 bases, with 7 bases remaining between them. The germline gives CDR1 SNHLY, CDR2 FYNNEI. CDR3 DNA sequence: TGTGCCAGCAGGAGGGTAAGCACAGATACGCAGTATTTT. Amino acids: CASRRVSTDTQYF.

The V gene is TRBV5-4, the J gene TRBJ1-3, with D tentatively TRBD1 (6 bases). CDR1 and CDR2 from the germline V gene are SGHNT and YYREEE (reference sequence). The ends were cut back, 4 bases at V and 0 bases at J, with 11 bases in the middle. The CDR3 covers 15 residues. CDR3: CASSPRGSSGNTIYF. Here the CDR3 DNA reads TGTGCCAGCAGCCCGAGGGGGAGCTCTGGAAACACCATATATTTT.

The chain is built from TRBV6-1 and TRBJ2-3; 7 bases are shared with TRBD2. The V and J ends lost 4 bases and 1 base, in that order; junction bases with no gene match: 8. The germline V gene encodes CDR1 MNHNS and CDR2 SASEGT. The CDR3 is made up of 16 amino acids. The CDR3 DNA reads as TGTGCCAGCAGTGTCCTTACGGGGGGTGGCACAGATACGCAGTATTTT. Translation gives CASSVLTGGGTDTQYF.

A few counts support this clone. The CDR3 nucleotides read TGTGCCAGCAGCCCGGGACAGGTATACTACGAGCAGTACTTC. As protein: CASSPGQVYYEQYF. The rearrangement links TRBV7-2 to TRBJ2-7; 8 positions match TRBD1. Looked up from germline, CDR1 is SGHTA and CDR2 is FQGNSA. V shed 5 bases and J 3 bases; nucleotides not matched to a gene: 6. This CDR3 contains 14 residues.

This clone appeared a few times. The rearrangement uses TRBV5-4 and TRBJ2-5; 8 bases are a match to TRBD1. The V gene end was trimmed by 4 bases and the J gene end by 1 base; junction bases not matched to a gene: 3. Per the germline V gene, CDR1 is SGHNT and CDR2 is YYREEE (reference sequence). CDR3 length: 14 residues. In nucleotides, the CDR3 is TGTGCCAGCAGCCTTGGGACAGGCCAAGAGACCCAGTACTTC. As protein: CASSLGTGQETQYF. Looking up the rest from reference TRBV5-4 and TRBJ2-5 gives the full variable domain: ETGVTQSPTHLIKTRGQQVTLRCSSQSGHNTVSWYQQALGQGPQFIFQYYREEENGRGNFPPRFSGLQFPNYSSELNVNALELDDSALYLCASSLGTGQETQYFGPGTRLLVL.

This rearrangement joins TRBV11-3 to TRBJ1-2; TRBD1 is a possible D gene (5 bases). The CDR3 runs 14 residues. Germline-derived CDR1 and CDR2 are SGHNT and YENEEA. The V and J ends lost 2 bases and 5 bases respectively, with 12 bases between them. Here the CDR3 reads CASSLYTGAYGYTF. The CDR3 DNA follows: TGTGCCAGCAGCTTATACACAGGAGCATATGGCTACACCTTC.